This is a list of T cell receptor beta chains from one sample in a study of cytomegalovirus exposure and HLA in healthy donors. Sequenced by immunoSEQ multiplex PCR; TCRdb stores in-frame clones only, minus some. This sample has 140,000 to 150,000 clones, with about 95% found just once. Source material: PBMCs. All receptors derive from a man between 18 and 35 years old in good health and CMV-seropositive. CDR3s include the opening cysteine and the closing phenylalanine or tryptophan. The D gene is left open where the match is weak. Not every row has a clone size; where given, it reads once, few, many or a size class.

j_call clone_size v_call d_call cdr3_aa cdr3_nt
TRBJ2-7 . TRBV28 . CASSLNSLAGAYEQYF TGTGCCAGCAGTTTAAACAGCTTGGCAGGGGCCTACGAGCAGTACTTC
TRBJ2-7 . TRBV7-9 TRBD2 CAGSKGTTYEQYF TGTGCCGGCAGCAAAGGGACTACCTACGAGCAGTACTTC
TRBJ1-1 . TRBV27 TRBD1 CASSLLQGVGTEAFF TGTGCCAGCAGCTTATTACAGGGGGTAGGCACTGAAGCTTTCTTT
TRBJ2-5 . TRBV5-1 TRBD2 CASRKGLVGPQETQYF TGCGCCAGCAGAAAAGGACTAGTGGGCCCCCAAGAGACCCAGTACTTC
TRBJ2-6 . TRBV19 TRBD1 CASSTHLDRAGANVLTF TGTGCCAGTAGTACACATCTTGACAGGGCTGGGGCCAACGTCCTGACTTTC
TRBJ1-6 . TRBV7-9 TRBD1 CASTDRGGSPLHF TGTGCCAGCACCGACAGGGGGGGATCACCCCTCCACTTT
TRBJ2-6 . TRBV4-1 TRBD1 CASSQRWQGVSGANVLTF TGCGCCAGCAGCCAACGGTGGCAGGGGGTTTCTGGGGCCAACGTCCTGACTTTC
TRBJ2-7 . TRBV5-1 . CASSLGSTSGYEQYF TGCGCCAGCAGCTTGGGAAGCACTTCAGGGTACGAGCAGTACTTC
TRBJ2-1 . TRBV2 . CASTPGHPFIEQFF TGTGCCAGCACTCCGGGACATCCTTTTATTGAGCAGTTCTTC
TRBJ2-6 . TRBV29-1 TRBD1 CSVAGQGSSGANVLTF TGCAGCGTTGCGGGACAGGGTAGCTCTGGGGCCAACGTCCTGACTTTC
TRBJ1-4 . TRBV18 TRBD1 CASSPGQGAKKLFF TGTGCCAGCTCACCGGGACAGGGGGCAAAAAAACTGTTTTTT
TRBJ2-1 . TRBV5-1 TRBD2 CASSLVSGSYNEQFF TGCGCCAGCAGCTTGGTTAGCGGGAGCTACAATGAGCAGTTCTTC
TRBJ2-7 once TRBV27 TRBD2 CASSRGGAGEQYF TGTGCCAGCAGCCGGGGGGGGGCGGGGGAGCAGTACTTC
TRBJ2-5 . TRBV7-9 . CASRKRREGETQYF TGTGCCAGCAGAAAGCGGAGGGAAGGCGAGACCCAGTACTTC
TRBJ2-7 . TRBV5-4 TRBD1 CASSLNNRGNEQYF TGTGCCAGCAGCTTGAATAACAGGGGGAACGAGCAGTACTTC
TRBJ2-1 . TRBV4-2 TRBD2 CASSQGGSGRAPEQFF TGTGCCAGCAGCCAAGGCGGTAGCGGGAGGGCCCCTGAGCAGTTCTTC
TRBJ1-1 . TRBV7-2 . CASSFSGATEAFF TGTGCCAGCAGCTTCTCAGGGGCCACTGAAGCTTTCTTT
TRBJ2-7 . TRBV10-3 . CAISAGDEQYF TGTGCCATCAGTGCCGGGGATGAGCAGTACTTC
TRBJ2-5 . TRBV6-5 TRBD1 CASSTGTGSLETQYF TGTGCCAGCAGCACCGGGACAGGGTCCTTGGAGACCCAGTACTTC
TRBJ2-2 . TRBV27 TRBD1 CASTFTTGGDTGELFF TGTGCCAGCACCTTCACGACAGGGGGGGACACCGGGGAGCTGTTTTTT
TRBJ1-2 . TRBV9 . CASSVASGVYGYTF TGTGCCAGCAGCGTAGCGTCAGGGGTCTATGGCTACACCTTC
TRBJ1-1 . TRBV2 . CASSDQGGAEAFF TGTGCCAGCAGTGATCAGGGTGGTGCTGAAGCTTTCTTT
TRBJ1-1 . TRBV6-5 . CASSPESEAFF TGTGCCAGCAGTCCGGAGTCAGAAGCTTTCTTT
TRBJ2-7 . TRBV28 . CASSNRGSGYEQYF TGTGCCAGCAGCAACAGGGGTAGCGGCTACGAGCAGTACTTC
TRBJ2-7 . TRBV11-3 . CASSFWWDTPYEQYF TGTGCCAGCAGCTTTTGGTGGGACACCCCCTACGAGCAGTACTTC
TRBJ2-5 few TRBV15 . CATAMAGRETQYF TGTGCCACCGCAATGGCGGGAAGGGAGACCCAGTACTTC
TRBJ1-2 once TRBV28 TRBD1 CAGQDRPTGGYTF TGTGCCGGACAGGACAGGCCAACTGGCGGCTACACCTTC
TRBJ1-1 . TRBV28 . CASRQLSEAFF TGTGCCAGCAGACAGCTTTCTGAAGCTTTCTTT
TRBJ2-4 . TRBV28 . CASTAAIENIQYF TGTGCCAGCACTGCGGCAATTGAAAACATTCAGTACTTC
TRBJ1-1 . TRBV4-1 . CASSQVSDRGRGSLEAFF TGCGCCAGCAGCCAAGTTTCTGATCGGGGCAGGGGATCTTTGGAAGCTTTCTTT
TRBJ2-5 . TRBV11-2 TRBD1 CASSFNRGQGVTQYF TGTGCCAGCAGCTTTAACAGGGGGCAGGGTGTTACCCAGTACTTC
TRBJ1-4 . TRBV19 TRBD1 CATKQGANEKLFF TGTGCCACTAAACAGGGGGCTAATGAAAAACTGTTTTTT
TRBJ2-3 . TRBV4-1 . CATREGGADTQYF TGCGCCACCCGAGAAGGAGGCGCAGATACGCAGTATTTT
TRBJ2-7 . TRBV19 . CASSIGRSYEQYF TGTGCCAGTAGTATTGGCAGATCCTACGAGCAGTACTTC
TRBJ2-3 . TRBV5-8 TRBD1 CASSLGDRGRPDTQYF TGTGCCAGCAGCTTGGGGGACAGGGGGCGGCCAGATACGCAGTATTTT
TRBJ2-7 . TRBV19 . CASSIGGLYSYEQYF TGTGCCAGTAGTATCGGAGGGCTTTACTCCTACGAGCAGTACTTC
TRBJ2-7 . TRBV27 . CASSTFTQGQSSYEQYF TGTGCCAGCAGTACCTTTACTCAGGGGCAGAGCTCCTACGAGCAGTACTTC
TRBJ2-7 once TRBV28 TRBD1 CASNPGQIYEQYF TGTGCCAGCAACCCGGGACAGATCTACGAGCAGTACTTC
TRBJ1-5 . TRBV11-2 TRBD1 CASSLGDRVYQPQHF TGTGCCAGCAGCTTAGGGGACAGGGTATATCAGCCCCAGCATTTT
TRBJ2-7 . TRBV7-6 . CASSLPGVYEQYF TGTGCCAGCAGCTTACCGGGGGTGTACGAGCAGTACTTC
TRBJ2-7 once TRBV10-1 TRBD2 CASSEGASGSYEQYF TGCGCCAGCAGTGAGGGGGCTAGCGGATCCTACGAGCAGTACTTC
TRBJ1-4 . TRBV9 TRBD1 CASSVQGAPREKLFF TGTGCCAGCAGCGTCCAGGGGGCGCCGAGGGAAAAACTGTTTTTT
TRBJ2-7 . TRBV15 . CATSRGLLSYEQYF TGTGCCACCAGCAGGGGCCTCCTTTCCTACGAGCAGTACTTC
TRBJ1-2 . TRBV7-9 TRBD1 CASGGDSKTYGYTF TGTGCCTCCGGGGGGGACAGCAAAACCTATGGCTACACCTTC
TRBJ2-4 . TRBV11-2 TRBD2 CASSFLWGGDKNIQYF TGTGCCAGCAGCTTCCTGTGGGGGGGAGACAAAAACATTCAGTACTTC
TRBJ2-7 once TRBV5-1 . CASSLQEPVEQYF TGCGCCAGCAGCTTGCAAGAACCGGTTGAGCAGTACTTC
TRBJ2-2 . TRBV7-8 . CASSPREELFF TGTGCCAGCAGCCCCCGGGAGGAGCTGTTTTTT
TRBJ1-1 . TRBV7-9 TRBD1 CASSLRQGTDTEAFF TGTGCCAGCAGCTTACGACAGGGAACTGACACTGAAGCTTTCTTT
TRBJ2-7 . TRBV4-2 TRBD2 CASSQPRLADPYEQYF TGTGCCAGCAGCCAACCTCGACTAGCGGACCCCTACGAGCAGTACTTC
TRBJ1-4 once TRBV21-1 . CASSSPPLGKKLFF TGTGCCAGCAGCTCCCCGCCCCTCGGGAAAAAACTGTTTTTT
TRBJ2-2 . TRBV27 . CASSYSTGELFF TGTGCCAGCAGTTATTCTACCGGGGAGCTGTTTTTT
TRBJ2-7 once TRBV7-8 . CASSLLAPGPNYEQYF TGTGCCAGCAGCTTGTTGGCCCCGGGTCCGAACTACGAGCAGTACTTC
TRBJ1-2 . TRBV9 TRBD1 CASSLGQGNYGYTF TGTGCCAGCAGCTTGGGACAGGGCAACTATGGCTACACCTTC